The source of this T cell receptor beta chain is a study of control samples from healthy donors and cancer patients. This clone was counted once. Sequencing used immunoSEQ multiplex PCR; TCRdb keeps in-frame clones, though not all of them. The table includes over 85,000 clones, less than 90% detected once. Trimming pared 5 bases from V and 1 base from J, leaving 5 bases between. Germline V gene lookup returns CDR1 MNHEY and CDR2 SVGEGT. The CDR3 has 12 residues. The sample was PBMCs. The origin of this receptor is a woman aged 45 to 65 with colorectal cancer. The chain links TRBV6-2 or TRBV6-3 to TRBJ1-2, with unresolved D. The CDR3: CASSNVNYGYTF. The CDR3 DNA sequence: TGTGCCAGCAGTAATGTTAACTATGGCTACACCTTC.